This entry describes one TCR beta chain. At one of its ends the junction is not consistent with the germline gene, which may arise from a read error. This entry belongs to a study of blood T cells in healthy people across ages. The individuals who served as donors were healthy Caucasians living in Russia, aged roughly 6 to 100. Peripheral blood was drawn, approximately 9.4 milliliters per donor. CDR1 and CDR2 (germline): SNHLY, FYNNEI. The CDR3 extends over 14 amino acids. Then a second PCR, running about 6 to 12 cycles, was carried out with a sample-barcoded 5' primer and a J-beta primer mix. Tagging of each cDNA molecule was performed by a template-switch adaptor with 12 random nucleotides. Every sample gave at least 3 million paired-end reads containing CDR3. MiXCR, applied by TCRdb to the 5' RACE reads, yields one record per CDR3 protein. Of fewer than 2,000,000 distinct CDR3 sequences listed, about 31% are singletons.

The TCR comes from a woman aged 25 to 45 in good health. The V gene is TRBV2, the J gene TRBJ2-7, with D possibly matching TRBD2 (5 bases). Judging by the DNA end, TRBJ2-5 fits better; the J call may be wrong. Sequenced input: blood. The CDR3 nucleotides read TGTGCCGGCAGTGGGAGTGGTAGCCGTGGGACCCAGTACTTC. This encodes CAGSGSGSRGTQYF.